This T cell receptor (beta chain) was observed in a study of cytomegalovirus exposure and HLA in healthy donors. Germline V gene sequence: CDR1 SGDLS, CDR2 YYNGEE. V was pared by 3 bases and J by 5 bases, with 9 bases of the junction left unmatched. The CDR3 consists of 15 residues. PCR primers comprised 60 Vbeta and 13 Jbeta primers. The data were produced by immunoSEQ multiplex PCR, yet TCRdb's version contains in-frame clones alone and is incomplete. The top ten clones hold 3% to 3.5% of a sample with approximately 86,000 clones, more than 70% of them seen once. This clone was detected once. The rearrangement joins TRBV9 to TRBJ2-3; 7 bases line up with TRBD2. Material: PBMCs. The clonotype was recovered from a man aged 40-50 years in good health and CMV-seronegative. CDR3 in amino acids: CASSALGTKGDTQYF. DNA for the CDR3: TGTGCCAGCAGCGCTCTTGGGACTAAGGGAGATACGCAGTATTTT.